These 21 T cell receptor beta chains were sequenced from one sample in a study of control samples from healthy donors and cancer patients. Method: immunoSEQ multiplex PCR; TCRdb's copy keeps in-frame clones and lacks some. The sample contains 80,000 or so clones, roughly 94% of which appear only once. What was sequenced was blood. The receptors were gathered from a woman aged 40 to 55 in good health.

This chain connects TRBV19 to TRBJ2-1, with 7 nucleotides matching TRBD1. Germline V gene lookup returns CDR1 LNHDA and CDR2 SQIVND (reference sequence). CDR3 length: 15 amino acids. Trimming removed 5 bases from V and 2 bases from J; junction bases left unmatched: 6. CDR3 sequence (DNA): TGTGCCAGTAGTCCTCTTACAGGGGCCTACAATGAGCAGTTCTTC. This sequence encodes CASSPLTGAYNEQFF.

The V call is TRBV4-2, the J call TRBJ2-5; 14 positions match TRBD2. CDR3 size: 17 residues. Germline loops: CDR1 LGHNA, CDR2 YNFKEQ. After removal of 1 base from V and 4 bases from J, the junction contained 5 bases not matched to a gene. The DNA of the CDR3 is TGTGCCAGCAGCCAAGGACTAGCGGGGGGGCTGGTAGAGACCCAGTACTTC. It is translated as CASSQGLAGGLVETQYF.

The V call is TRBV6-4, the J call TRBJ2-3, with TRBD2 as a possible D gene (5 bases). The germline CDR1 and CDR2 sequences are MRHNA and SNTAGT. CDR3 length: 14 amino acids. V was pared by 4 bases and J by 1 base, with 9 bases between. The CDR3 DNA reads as TGTGCCAGCAGTGGGAGCGGTGGCACAGATACGCAGTATTTT. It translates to CASSGSGGTDTQYF.

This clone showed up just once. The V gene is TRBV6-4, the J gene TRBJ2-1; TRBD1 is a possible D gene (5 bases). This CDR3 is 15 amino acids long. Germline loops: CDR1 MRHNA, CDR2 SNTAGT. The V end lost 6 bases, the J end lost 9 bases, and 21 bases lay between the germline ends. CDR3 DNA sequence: TGTGCCAGCAGCCCAGGGCCCGACCGTAACAGTGAGCAGTTCTTC. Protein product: CASSPGPDRNSEQFF.

The chain's CDR3 is CSARDFYEQYF. The CDR3 bases are TGCAGTGCCAGGGACTTCTACGAGCAGTACTTC. The chain recombines TRBV20-1 with TRBJ2-7, with D perhaps TRBD2 (6 bases). The V gene lost 6 bases and the J gene lost 3 bases, with 9 bases spanning the gap. CDR1 is DFQATT, CDR2 SNEGSKA, per germline (reference sequence). The CDR3 length is 11 residues.

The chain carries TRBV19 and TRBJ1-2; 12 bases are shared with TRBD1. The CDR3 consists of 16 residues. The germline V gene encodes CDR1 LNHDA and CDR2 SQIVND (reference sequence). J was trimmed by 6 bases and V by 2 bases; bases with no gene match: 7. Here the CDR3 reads CASSIKPGQGAHGYTF. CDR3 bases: TGTGCCAGTAGTATAAAACCGGGACAGGGGGCCCATGGCTACACCTTC.

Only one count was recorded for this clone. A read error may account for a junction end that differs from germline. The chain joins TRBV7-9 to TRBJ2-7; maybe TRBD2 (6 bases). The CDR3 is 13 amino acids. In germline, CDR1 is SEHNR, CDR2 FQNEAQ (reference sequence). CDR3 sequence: CASSLGLNYEQYF. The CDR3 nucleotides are TGTGCCAGCAGCTTGGGACTGAACTACGAGCAATACTTC.

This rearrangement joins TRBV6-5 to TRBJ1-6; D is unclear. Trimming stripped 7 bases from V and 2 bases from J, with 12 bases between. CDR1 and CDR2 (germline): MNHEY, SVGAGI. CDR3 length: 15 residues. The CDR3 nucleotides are TGTGCCAGCACCCCGGGCGGAACCTATAATTCACCCCTCCACTTT. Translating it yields CASTPGGTYNSPLHF.

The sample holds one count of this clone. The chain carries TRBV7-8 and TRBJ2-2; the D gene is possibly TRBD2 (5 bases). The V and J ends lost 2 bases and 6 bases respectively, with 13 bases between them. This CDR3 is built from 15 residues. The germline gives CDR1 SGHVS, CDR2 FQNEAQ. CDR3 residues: CASSLRVPGAGELFF. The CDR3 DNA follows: TGTGCCAGCAGCTTACGGGTACCCGGGGCCGGGGAGCTGTTTTTT.

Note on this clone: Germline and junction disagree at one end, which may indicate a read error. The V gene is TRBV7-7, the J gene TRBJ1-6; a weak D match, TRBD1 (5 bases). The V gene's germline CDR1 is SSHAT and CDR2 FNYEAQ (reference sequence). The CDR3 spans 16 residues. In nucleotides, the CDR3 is TGTGCTAGCACCATCCGGGGCCACTCCTATAATTCACCCCTCCACTTT. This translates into CASTIRGHSYNSPLHF.

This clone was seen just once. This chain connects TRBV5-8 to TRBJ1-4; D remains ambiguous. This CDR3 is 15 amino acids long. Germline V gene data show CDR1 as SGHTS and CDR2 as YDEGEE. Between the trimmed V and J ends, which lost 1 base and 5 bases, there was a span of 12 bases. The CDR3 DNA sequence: TGTGCCAGCAGCTTGCCGCGGGTAGGGAATGAAAAACTGTTTTTT. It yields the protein CASSLPRVGNEKLFF.

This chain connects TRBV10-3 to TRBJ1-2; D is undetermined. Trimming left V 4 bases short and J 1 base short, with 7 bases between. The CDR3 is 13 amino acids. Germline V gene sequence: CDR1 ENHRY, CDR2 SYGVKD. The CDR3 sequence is CAISGEINYGYTF. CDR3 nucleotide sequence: TGTGCCATCAGTGGGGAGATTAACTATGGCTACACCTTC.

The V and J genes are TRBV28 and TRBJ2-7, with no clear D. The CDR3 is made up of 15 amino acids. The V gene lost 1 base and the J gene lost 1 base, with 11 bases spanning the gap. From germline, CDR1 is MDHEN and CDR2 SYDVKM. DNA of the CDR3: TGTGCCAGCAGTTTATCCCCGACACCATCCTACGAGCAGTACTTC. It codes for CASSLSPTPSYEQYF.

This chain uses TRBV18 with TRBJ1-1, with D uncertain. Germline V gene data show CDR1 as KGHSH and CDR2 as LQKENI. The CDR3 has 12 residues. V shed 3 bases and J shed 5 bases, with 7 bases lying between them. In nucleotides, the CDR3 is TGTGCCAGCTCACCGGTCCAGACTGAAGCTTTCTTT. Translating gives CASSPVQTEAFF.

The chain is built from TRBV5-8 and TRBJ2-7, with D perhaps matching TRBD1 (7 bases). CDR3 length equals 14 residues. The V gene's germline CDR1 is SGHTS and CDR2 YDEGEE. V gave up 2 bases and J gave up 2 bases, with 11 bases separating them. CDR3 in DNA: TGTGCCAGCAGCTTTGCGGGACAGACCTACGAGCAGTACTTC. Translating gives CASSFAGQTYEQYF. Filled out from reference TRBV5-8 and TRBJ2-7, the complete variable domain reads EAGVTQSPTHLIKTRGQQATLRCSPISGHTSVYWYQQALGLGLQFLLWYDEGEERNRGNFPPRFSGRQFPNYSSELNVNALELEDSALYLCASSFAGQTYEQYFGPGTRLTVT.

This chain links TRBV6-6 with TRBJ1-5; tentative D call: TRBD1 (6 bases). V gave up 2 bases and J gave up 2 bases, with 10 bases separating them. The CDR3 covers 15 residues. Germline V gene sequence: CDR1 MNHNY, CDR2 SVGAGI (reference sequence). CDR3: CASSYGYRGNQPQHF. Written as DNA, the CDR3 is TGTGCCAGCAGTTACGGCTACAGGGGCAATCAGCCCCAGCATTTT.

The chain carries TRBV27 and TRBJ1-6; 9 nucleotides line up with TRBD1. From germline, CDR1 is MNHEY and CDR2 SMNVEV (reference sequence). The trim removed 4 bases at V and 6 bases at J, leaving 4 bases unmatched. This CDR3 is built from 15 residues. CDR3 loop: CASSSQGAPNSPLHF. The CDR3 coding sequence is TGTGCCAGCAGTTCACAGGGGGCGCCTAATTCACCCCTCCACTTT.

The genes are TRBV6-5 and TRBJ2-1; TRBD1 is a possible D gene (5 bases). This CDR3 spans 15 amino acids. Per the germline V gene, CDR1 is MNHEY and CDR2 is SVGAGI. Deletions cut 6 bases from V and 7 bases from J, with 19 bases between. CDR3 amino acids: CASRLTDRTLNEQFF. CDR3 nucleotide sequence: TGTGCCAGCAGGCTAACCGACAGAACCCTAAATGAGCAGTTCTTC.

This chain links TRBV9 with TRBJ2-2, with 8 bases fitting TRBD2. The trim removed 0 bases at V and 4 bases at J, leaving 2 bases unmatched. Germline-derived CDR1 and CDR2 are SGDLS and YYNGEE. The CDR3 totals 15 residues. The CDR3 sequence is CASSVAGTSTGELFF. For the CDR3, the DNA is TGTGCCAGCAGCGTAGCTGGGACTAGCACCGGGGAGCTGTTTTTT.

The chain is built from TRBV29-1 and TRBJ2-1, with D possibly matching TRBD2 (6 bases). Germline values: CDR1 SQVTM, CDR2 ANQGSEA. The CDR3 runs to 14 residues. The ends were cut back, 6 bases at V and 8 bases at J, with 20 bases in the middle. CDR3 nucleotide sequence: TGCAGCGTCTCCGGGACTGGGATATCCCATGAGCAGTTCTTC. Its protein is CSVSGTGISHEQFF.

CDR3 in amino acids: CASSTPTSGDEQFF. In DNA form, the CDR3 reads TGTGCCAGCAGTACACCTACTAGCGGCGATGAGCAGTTCTTC. The rearrangement joins TRBV2 to TRBJ2-1, with 8 bases matching TRBD2. This CDR3 contains 14 residues. V trimming: 5 bases; J trimming: 8 bases; junction bases outside the gene matches: 8. CDR1 and CDR2 (germline): SNHLY, FYNNEI.